This TCR beta chain was sequenced during a study of OX40 agonist ivuxolimab in advanced cancers. Regarding the research as a whole: The costimulatory receptor OX40 (CD134) was targeted by ivuxolimab, a fully human IgG2 agonistic monoclonal antibody. Intravenous ivuxolimab was administered to patients every 2 weeks at six dose levels: 0.01, 0.1, 0.3, 1.5, 3 and 10 mg/kg. Of the approximately 54 patients in dose escalation, around 20 had hepatocellular carcinoma, some 15 had melanoma, 9 had renal cell carcinoma and 9 had head and neck cancer. In the dose-escalation cohort, 82.7% of patients were male, and the mean age was approximately 55 years, with a range of about 23 to 85. Prior anti-PD-1, anti-PD-L1 or anti-CTLA-4 therapy was permitted, and checkpoint inhibitors had been received by around 39% of dose-escalation patients. Partial responses occurred in three dose-escalation patients: two with cutaneous melanoma and one with hepatocellular carcinoma. Peripheral TCRbeta sequencing aimed to test whether ivuxolimab altered TCR sequence diversity and caused clonal T-cell expansion. The monotherapy dose-escalation portion (N ≈ 52 patients) of the phase I ivuxolimab trial is reported in the paper.

Patients with a history of autoimmune disease or receiving systemic immunosuppression were excluded from the trial. Peripheral blood for TCR sequencing was drawn from every dose cohort at baseline, at cycle 4 day 1 and at cycle 7 day 1. The samples were drawn from a first-in-human, open-label, multicenter phase I dose-escalation trial of ivuxolimab. The trial enrolled adults with locally advanced or metastatic head and neck squamous cell, hepatocellular, melanoma or renal cell carcinoma. Before TCR sequencing, CD4+ and CD8+ T cells were separately sorted from peripheral blood. Genomic DNA was extracted from sorted cells for sequencing of the TCRbeta CDR3 region. The immunoSEQ Assay was used for sequencing of TCRbeta CDR3 regions. TCRdb limited this immuneACCESS table to in-frame rearrangements with V and J called. A share of clones is missing; checked studies link under half to unresolved V genes, and the rest is unexplained. A total of roughly 46,000 clones appear in this sample, approximately 85% of them only once. The biggest ten clones account for approximately 53% of the sample.

Comment on this clone: Its antigen target is currently unknown. Base qualities were left out, and no much larger clone turns up one base away.

V is cut by 0 bases and J by 5 bases, and the space between the germline ends is 6 bases. From the cysteine up to the phenylalanine, the CDR3 has a length of 13 residues. The kept DNA is CDR3 alone, 39 bases in frame from the first base. Sequences SGHRS (CDR1) and YFSETQ (CDR2) are obtained from the germline V gene. The investigation overall reported the following: At doses from 0.1 to 3.0 mg/kg, clonal expansion was seen in both CD4+ and CD8+ blood T cells between baseline and week 6. Which antigens the clonally expanded peripheral T cells were specific for was not determined. After ivuxolimab, CD8+ T cells had more expanded clones than CD4+ T cells on average. Partial responders in the 0.1-3.0 mg/kg groups had among the lowest normalized peripheral clonal expansion, especially among CD8+ T cells. Low levels of normalized T-cell clonal expansion were also shown by some nonresponding patients.

This chain is built from TRBV5-1 and TRBJ2-1, with no confidently assigned D gene. This clonotype was sampled from an adult with an advanced solid tumor such as melanoma, head and neck, liver or kidney cancer. Specimen: CD4+ or CD8+ T cells sorted from blood, collected in a trial of the OX40 agonist ivuxolimab. In nucleotide form, the sequence is TGCGCCAGCAGCTTGGCCAGTCACAATGAGCAGTTCTTC. Its protein reads: CASSLASHNEQFF.